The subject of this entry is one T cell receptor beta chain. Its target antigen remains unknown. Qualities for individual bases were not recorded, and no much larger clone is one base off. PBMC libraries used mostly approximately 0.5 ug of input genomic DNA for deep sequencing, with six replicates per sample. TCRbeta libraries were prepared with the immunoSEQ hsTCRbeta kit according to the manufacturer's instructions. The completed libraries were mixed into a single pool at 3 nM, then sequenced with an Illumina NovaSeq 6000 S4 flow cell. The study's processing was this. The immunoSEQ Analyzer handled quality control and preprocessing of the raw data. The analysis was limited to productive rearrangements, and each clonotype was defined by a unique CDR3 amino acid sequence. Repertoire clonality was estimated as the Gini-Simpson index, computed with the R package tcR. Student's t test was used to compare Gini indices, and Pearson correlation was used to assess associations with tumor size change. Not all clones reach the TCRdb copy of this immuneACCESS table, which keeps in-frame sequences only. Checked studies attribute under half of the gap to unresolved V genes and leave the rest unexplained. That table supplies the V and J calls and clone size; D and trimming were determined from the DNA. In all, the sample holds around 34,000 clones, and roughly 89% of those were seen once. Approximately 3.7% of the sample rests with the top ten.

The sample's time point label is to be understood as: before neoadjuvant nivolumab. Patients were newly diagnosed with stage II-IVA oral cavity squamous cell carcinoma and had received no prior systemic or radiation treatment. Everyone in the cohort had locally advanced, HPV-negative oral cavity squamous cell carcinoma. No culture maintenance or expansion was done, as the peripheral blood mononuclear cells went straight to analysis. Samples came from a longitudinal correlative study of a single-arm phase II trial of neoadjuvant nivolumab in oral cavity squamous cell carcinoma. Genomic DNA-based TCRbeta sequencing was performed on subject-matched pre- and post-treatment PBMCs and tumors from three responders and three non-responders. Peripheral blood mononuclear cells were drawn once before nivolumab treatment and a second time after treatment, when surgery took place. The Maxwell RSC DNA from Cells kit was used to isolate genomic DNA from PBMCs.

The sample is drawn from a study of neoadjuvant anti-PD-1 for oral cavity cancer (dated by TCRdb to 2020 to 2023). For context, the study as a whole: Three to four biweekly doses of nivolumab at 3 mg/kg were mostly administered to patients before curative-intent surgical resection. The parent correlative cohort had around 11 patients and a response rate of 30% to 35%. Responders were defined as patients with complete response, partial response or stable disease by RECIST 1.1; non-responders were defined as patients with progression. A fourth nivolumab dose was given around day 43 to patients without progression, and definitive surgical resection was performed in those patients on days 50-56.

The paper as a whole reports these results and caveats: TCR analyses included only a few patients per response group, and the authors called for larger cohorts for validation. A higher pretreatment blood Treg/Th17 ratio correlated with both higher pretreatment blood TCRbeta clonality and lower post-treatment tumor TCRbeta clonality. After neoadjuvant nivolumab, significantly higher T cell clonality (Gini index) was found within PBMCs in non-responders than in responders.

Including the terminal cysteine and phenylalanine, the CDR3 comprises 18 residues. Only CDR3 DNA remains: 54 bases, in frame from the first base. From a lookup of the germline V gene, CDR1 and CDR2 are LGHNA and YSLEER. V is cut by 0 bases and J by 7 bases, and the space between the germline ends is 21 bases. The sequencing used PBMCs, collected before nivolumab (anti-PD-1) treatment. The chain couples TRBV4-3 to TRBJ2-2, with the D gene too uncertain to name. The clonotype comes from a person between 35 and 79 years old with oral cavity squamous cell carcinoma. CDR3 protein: CASSQDLPAGRVGGELFF. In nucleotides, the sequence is TGCGCCAGCAGCCAAGATCTTCCGGCCGGGCGTGTCGGCGGGGAGCTGTTTTTT.